The 2 T cell receptor beta chains given below trace back to one sample, sequenced in a study of T-cell reconstitution after alpha-beta-depleted transplantation in children. As it was prepared, the TCRbeta library received unique molecular identifiers. One entry per CDR3 protein, called by TCRdb with MiXCR from the PCR reads. Of 150,000 to 200,000 distinct CDR3 sequences detected, 5% to 6.5% appear once; the ten largest clones hold roughly 4.8%. The sample consisted of PBMCs, taken before TCRalphabeta/CD19-depleted stem cell transplant. The origin of the receptors is a girl under three years old with combined immunodeficiency, due to receive a stem cell transplant.

The chain is built from TRBV3-1 and TRBJ2-1; 11 bases line up with TRBD2. CDR1 and CDR2 from the germline V gene are LGHDT and YNNKEL (reference sequence). After removal of 4 bases from V and 8 bases from J, the junction contained 4 bases not matched to a gene. The CDR3 extends over 14 amino acids. For the CDR3, the DNA is TGTGCCAGCAGCCTCGGACTAGCGGGCGATGAGCAGTTCTTC. It specifies CASSLGLAGDEQFF.

A remark on this clonotype: This could be a read error, since a much larger clone is one nucleotide away. The gene calls are TRBV5-1 and TRBJ2-3; the match to TRBD1 covers 10 bases. In germline, CDR1 is SGHRS, CDR2 YFSETQ. This CDR3 spans 16 amino acids. The CDR3 protein is CASSWTGTGDADAQYF. The CDR3 region has the DNA TGCGCCAGCAGCTGGACCGGGACAGGGGATGCAGATGCGCAGTATTTT.